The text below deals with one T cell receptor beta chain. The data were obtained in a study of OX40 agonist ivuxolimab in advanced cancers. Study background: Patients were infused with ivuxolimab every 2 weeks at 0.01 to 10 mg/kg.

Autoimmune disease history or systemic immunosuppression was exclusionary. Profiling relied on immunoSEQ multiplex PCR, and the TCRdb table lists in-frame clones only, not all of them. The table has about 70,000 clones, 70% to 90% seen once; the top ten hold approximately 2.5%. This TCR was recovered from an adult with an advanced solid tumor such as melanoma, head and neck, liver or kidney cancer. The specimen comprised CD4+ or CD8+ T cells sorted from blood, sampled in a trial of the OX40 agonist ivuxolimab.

The CDR3 is CASSQPPSIVGAETQYF. The CDR3 DNA is TGCGCCAGCAGCCAACCCCCCTCGATTGTGGGGGCGGAGACCCAGTACTTC. The chain recombines TRBV4-1 with TRBJ2-5; D is perhaps TRBD1 (6 bases). Trimming shortened V by 2 bases and J by 5 bases, and 21 bases separated the two germline ends. Germline loops: CDR1 MGHRA, CDR2 YSYEKL. CDR3 length equals 17 residues.